The rows below give T cell receptor beta chains drawn from one sample of a study of blood T cells in healthy people across ages. One entry per CDR3 protein, called by TCRdb with MiXCR from the 5' RACE reads. The table shows about 930,000 distinct CDR3 sequences, with 25% to 35% occurring only once. This sample was shared with a second study, whose subject was T cells of mothers and their children.

What was sequenced was blood. Receptors were obtained from a woman aged 40 to 50 in good health. CDR3s include the opening cysteine and the closing phenylalanine or tryptophan. Fields, in order: V gene, clone size, D gene, J gene, CDR3 protein, CDR3 DNA. A D gene is named only where the DNA matches it firmly. Part of the rows lack a size; the others show once, few, many or a class for expanded clones.

>TRBV12-3/TRBV12-4|-|TRBD1|TRBJ1-2
CASSQGQGLRYTF
TGTGCCAGCAGCCAGGGACAGGGGCTGCGCTACACCTTC
>TRBV7-9|many|-|TRBJ1-5
CASSLAGQGNQPQHF
TGTGCCAGCAGCTTAGCAGGCCAGGGGAATCAGCCCCAGCATTTT
>TRBV21-1|-|-|TRBJ2-4
CASSKRTRRPDETKNIQYF
TGTGCCAGCAGCAAAAGGACGCGTCGGCCAGACGAAACTAAAAACATTCAGTACTTC
>TRBV20-1|-|-|TRBJ1-1
CSAYEANTEAFF
TGCAGTGCCTACGAGGCGAACACTGAAGCTTTCTTT
>TRBV10-3|many|-|TRBJ1-2
CAISDPSGTSYGYTF
TGTGCCATCAGTGACCCCTCCGGGACCTCCTATGGCTACACCTTC
>TRBV3-1|few|-|TRBJ2-3
CASSRDPRTDTQYF
TGTGCCAGCAGCCGAGACCCGCGCACAGATACGCAGTATTTT
>TRBV29-1|-|-|TRBJ2-5
CSVKPSGNEQYF
TGCAGCGTTAAGCCCTCGGGTAATGAGCAGTACTTC
>TRBV27|-|TRBD2|TRBJ2-1
CASSVGTSGDEQFF
TGTGCCAGCAGTGTTGGGACTAGCGGGGATGAGCAGTTCTTC
>TRBV11-3|many|TRBD2|TRBJ2-5
CASSSGTSGGLQETQYF
TGTGCCAGCAGCTCGGGGACTAGCGGGGGGCTCCAAGAGACCCAGTACTTC
>TRBV7-2|-|TRBD2|TRBJ2-3
CASSLAPLAGGPIDTQYF
TGTGCCAGCAGCTTAGCCCCCCTAGCGGGAGGGCCGATAGATACGCAGTATTTT
>TRBV20-1|-|TRBD1|TRBJ2-7
CSGGQGASYEQYF
TGCAGTGGGGGACAGGGAGCCTCCTACGAGCAGTACTTC
>TRBV19|few|TRBD1|TRBJ2-7
CASSTGTGNPYEQYF
TGTGCCAGTAGTACCGGGACAGGGAATCCTTACGAGCAGTACTTC
>TRBV6-1|-|-|TRBJ1-2
CASRSGGGYGYTF
TGTGCCAGCAGGTCGGGGGGTGGCTATGGCTACACCTTC
>TRBV7-9|few|-|TRBJ1-1
CASGPLDNTEAFF
TGTGCCAGCGGCCCTCTTGATAACACTGAAGCTTTCTTT
>TRBV28|few|-|TRBJ1-5
CASSLEGYKPQHF
TGTGCCAGCAGTTTGGAGGGGTACAAGCCCCAGCATTTT
>TRBV20-1|-|TRBD2|TRBJ2-5
CSAPTSGGSETQYF
TGCAGTGCTCCGACTAGCGGGGGGTCGGAGACCCAGTACTTC
>TRBV7-8|-|TRBD1|TRBJ2-1
CASSGQRQGGEQFF
TGTGCCAGCAGCGGGCAAAGACAGGGGGGAGAGCAGTTCTTC
>TRBV7-2|many|TRBD2|TRBJ2-7
CASSLGSGGEQYF
TGTGCCAGCAGCTTAGGTTCGGGGGGCGAGCAGTACTTC
>TRBV2|few|TRBD1|TRBJ2-7
CASSGQGMSYEQYF
TGTGCCAGCAGTGGACAGGGGATGTCCTACGAGCAGTACTTC
>TRBV4-1|few|-|TRBJ1-1
CASSLPTLHMNTEAFF
TGCGCCAGCAGCCTCCCGACCCTTCACATGAACACTGAAGCTTTCTTT
>TRBV28|-|-|TRBJ2-3
CASSLGHGLTDTQYF
TGTGCCAGCAGTTTAGGGCACGGCCTCACAGATACGCAGTATTTT
>TRBV12-3/TRBV12-4|-|TRBD2|TRBJ2-3
CASTTGRRGGILGKVSTDTQYF
TGTGCCAGCACCACCGGCCGGCGGGGGGGTATTCTTGGAAAGGTTAGCACAGATACGCAGTATTTT
>TRBV11-3|-|TRBD2|TRBJ2-1
CVSSLETSGYNEQFF
TGTGTCAGCAGCTTAGAGACTAGCGGCTACAATGAGCAGTTCTTC
>TRBV6-6|few|-|TRBJ2-7
CASSSFGQGPSYEQYF
TGTGCCAGCAGCTCATTTGGGCAGGGGCCCTCCTACGAGCAGTACTTC
>TRBV27|few|-|TRBJ2-6
CASSPGTGANVLTF
TGTGCCAGCAGCCCAGGTACTGGGGCCAACGTCCTGACTTTC
>TRBV7-3|-|TRBD1|TRBJ2-1
CASSIAETGEYEHFF
TGTGCCAGCAGCATCGCAGAGACAGGGGAGTATGAGCACTTCTTC
>TRBV7-9|-|TRBD1|TRBJ2-3
CASSLEGAELDTQYF
TGTGCCAGCAGCTTAGAGGGGGCCGAATTAGATACGCAGTATTTT
>TRBV9|-|-|TRBJ1-1
CASSVEGSGNTEAFF
TGTGCCAGCAGCGTAGAAGGCAGCGGGAACACTGAAGCTTTCTTT
>TRBV20-1|-|-|TRBJ1-5
CSASGQYYQPQHF
TGCAGTGCGAGTGGACAGTACTATCAGCCCCAGCATTTT